The text below deals with one TCR beta chain. This sample was taken from a study of PD-L1 blockade in urothelial cancer. Whole-study context: Researchers looked at the blood 3 weeks (second dose) and 6 weeks after treatment began.

Assay used: immunoSEQ multiplex PCR; TCRdb lists only in-frame clones, some missing. The table records 53,000 or so clones, 75% to 90% of them present only once. Germline-derived CDR1 and CDR2 are ENHRY and SYGVKD. V was trimmed by 4 bases and J by 1 base, leaving 11 bases between them. The CDR3 spans 15 residues. The origin of this receptor is a man in his 60s with urothelial cancer. The chain is built from TRBV10-3 and TRBJ1-5, with D unresolved. This material consisted of PBMCs, taken around atezolizumab (anti-PD-L1) treatment. The chain's CDR3 is CAISVSLLSNQPQHF. CDR3 sequence (DNA): TGTGCCATCAGTGTTTCCTTATTAAGCAATCAGCCCCAGCATTTT.